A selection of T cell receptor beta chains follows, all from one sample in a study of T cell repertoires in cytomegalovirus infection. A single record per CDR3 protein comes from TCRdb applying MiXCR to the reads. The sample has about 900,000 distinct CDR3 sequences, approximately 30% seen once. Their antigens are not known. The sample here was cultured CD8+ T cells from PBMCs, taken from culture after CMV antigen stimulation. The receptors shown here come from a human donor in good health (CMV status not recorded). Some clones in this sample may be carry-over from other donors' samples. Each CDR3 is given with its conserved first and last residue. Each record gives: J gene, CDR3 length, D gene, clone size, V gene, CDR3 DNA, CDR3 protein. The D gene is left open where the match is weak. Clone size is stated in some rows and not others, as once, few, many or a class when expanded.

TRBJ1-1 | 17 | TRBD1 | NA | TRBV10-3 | TGTGCCATCAGGGAGACAGGGGGCGTCTTGGTGAACACTGAAGCTTTCTTT | CAIRETGGVLVNTEAFF
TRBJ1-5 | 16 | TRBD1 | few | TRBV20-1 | TGCAGTGCTTTTGCTGGACAGGAGAATAGCAATCAGCCCCAGCATTTT | CSAFAGQENSNQPQHF
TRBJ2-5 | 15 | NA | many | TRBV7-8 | TGTGCCAGCAGCTTAGTCTGGGCAGTTCAAGAGACCCAGTACTTC | CASSLVWAVQETQYF
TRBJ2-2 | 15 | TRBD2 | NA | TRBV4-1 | TGCGCCAGCAGCCCCAGCGGGGGGGGAGTCGGGGAGCTGTTTTTT | CASSPSGGGVGELFF
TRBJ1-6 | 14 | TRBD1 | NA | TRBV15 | TGTGCCACCAACCGGGACAGGGGAAATTCACCCCTCCACTTT | CATNRDRGNSPLHF
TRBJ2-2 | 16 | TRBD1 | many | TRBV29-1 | TGCAGCGCCCGATACTATGACAGGGGATACACCGGGGAGCTGTTTTTT | CSARYYDRGYTGELFF
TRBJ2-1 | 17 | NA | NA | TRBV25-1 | TGTGCCAGCAGTGACTATGACCCAGGGGCAGCCTACAATGAGCAGTTCTTC | CASSDYDPGAAYNEQFF
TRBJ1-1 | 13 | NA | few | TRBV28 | TGTGCCAGCGCTCCCGACGGGAGCACTGAAGCTTTCTTT | CASAPDGSTEAFF
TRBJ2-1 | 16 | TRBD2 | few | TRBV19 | TGTGCCAGTAGTATAGATAATAGCGGGGGGCTCAATGAGCAGTTCTTC | CASSIDNSGGLNEQFF
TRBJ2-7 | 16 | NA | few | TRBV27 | TGTGCCAGCAGTTTATGGCGAAGAGGCACAGGCGAGGAGCAGTACTTC | CASSLWRRGTGEEQYF
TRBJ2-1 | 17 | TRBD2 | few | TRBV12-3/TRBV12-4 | TGTGCCAGCAGTGAGGAGTATTTGCGGGGGGGGGCAAATGAGCAGTTCTTC | CASSEEYLRGGANEQFF
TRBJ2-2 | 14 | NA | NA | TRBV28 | TGTGCCAGCAGTCTCACCGACCCAACCGGGGAGCTGTTTTTT | CASSLTDPTGELFF
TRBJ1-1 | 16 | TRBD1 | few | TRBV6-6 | TGTGCCAGCAGTTACTCCTGGACAGGGGGCTTGGCTGAAGCTTTCTTT | CASSYSWTGGLAEAFF
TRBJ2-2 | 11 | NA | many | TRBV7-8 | TGTGCCAGCAGCCTACTCGGGGAGCTGTTTTTT | CASSLLGELFF
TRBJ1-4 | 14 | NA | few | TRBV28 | TGTGCCAGCGGGAAGTTCGCAACTAATGAAAAACTGTTTTTT | CASGKFATNEKLFF
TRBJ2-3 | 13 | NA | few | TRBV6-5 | TGTGCCAGCAGCCCCCCGAGGACAGATACGCAGTATTTT | CASSPPRTDTQYF
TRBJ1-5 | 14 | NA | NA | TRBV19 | TGTGCCAGTAGTATGTCTTATAGCAATCAGCCCCAGCATTTT | CASSMSYSNQPQHF
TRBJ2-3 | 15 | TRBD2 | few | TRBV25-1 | TGTGCCACCATACTAGCGGGGGATTCCACAGATACGCAGTATTTT | CATILAGDSTDTQYF
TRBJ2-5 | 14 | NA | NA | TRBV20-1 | TGCAGTGCTAGAGGCCGCGAAAGCCAAGAGACCCAGTACTTC | CSARGRESQETQYF
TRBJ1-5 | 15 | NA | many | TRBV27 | TGTGCCAGCAGCCACAGGGCCAGGGCCCATCAGCCCCAGCATTTT | CASSHRARAHQPQHF
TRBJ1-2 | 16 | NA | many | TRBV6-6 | TGTGCCAGCAGTTACTCGAATGCGAGGACAGAGTATGGCTACACCTTC | CASSYSNARTEYGYTF
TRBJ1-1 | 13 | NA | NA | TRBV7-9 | TGTGCCAGCAGCCCTACGGACAGAACTGAAGCTTTCTTT | CASSPTDRTEAFF
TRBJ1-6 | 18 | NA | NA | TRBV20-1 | TGCAGTGCTCTCATGGGGGAGCGGGGGGGCTTCAATAATTCACCCCTCCACTTT | CSALMGERGGFNNSPLHF
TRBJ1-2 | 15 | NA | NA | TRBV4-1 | TGCGCCAGCAGCTACCGGGACGGTGATAACTATGGCTACACCTTC | CASSYRDGDNYGYTF
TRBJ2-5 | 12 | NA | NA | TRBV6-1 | TGTGCCAGCAGTGTAAGGATGGAGACCCAGTACTTC | CASSVRMETQYF
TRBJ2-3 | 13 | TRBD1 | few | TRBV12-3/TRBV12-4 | TGTGCCTGTAACAGGGGGCGCACAGATACGCAGTATTTT | CACNRGRTDTQYF
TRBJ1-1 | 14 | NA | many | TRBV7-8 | TGTGCCAGCAGCCCTACAGGGACCTTCACTGAAGCTTTCTTT | CASSPTGTFTEAFF
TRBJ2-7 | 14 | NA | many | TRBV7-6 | TGTGCCAGCAGCATGGGCAGGGACCTAGACGAGCAGTACTTC | CASSMGRDLDEQYF
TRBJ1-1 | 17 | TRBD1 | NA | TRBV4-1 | TGCGCCAGCAGCCCAGAAGGACAGGGACAAAAGAACACTGAAGCTTTCTTT | CASSPEGQGQKNTEAFF
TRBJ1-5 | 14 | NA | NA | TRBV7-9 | TGTGCCAGCAGCTTAGTGGACCTTAATCAGCCCCAGCATTTT | CASSLVDLNQPQHF
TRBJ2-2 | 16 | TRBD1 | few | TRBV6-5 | TGTGCCAGCAGTTACTCCCTGACAGGGTTAGGCGGGGAGCTGTTTTTT | CASSYSLTGLGGELFF
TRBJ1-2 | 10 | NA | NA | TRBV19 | TGTGCCAGCTCAGGGATCGGCTACACCTTC | CASSGIGYTF
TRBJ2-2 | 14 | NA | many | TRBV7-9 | TGTGCCAGCAGCTCCGACAGAGGCACCGGGGAGCTGTTTTTT | CASSSDRGTGELFF
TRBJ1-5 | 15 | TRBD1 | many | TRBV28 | TGTGCCAGCAGTTTCGGACAGGGGGAAAGCCAGCCCCAGCATTTT | CASSFGQGESQPQHF
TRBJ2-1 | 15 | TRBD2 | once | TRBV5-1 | TGCGCCAGCAGCTTTTGGAATAGCGGGTACAATGAGCAGTTCTTC | CASSFWNSGYNEQFF
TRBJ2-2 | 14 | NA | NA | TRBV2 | TGTGCCAGCCAAGACTACCTGAACACCGGGGAGCTGTTTTTT | CASQDYLNTGELFF
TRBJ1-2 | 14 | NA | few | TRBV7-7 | TGTGCTAGCAGCGCCGGTGGGCCTCAGTGGGGCTACACCTTC | CASSAGGPQWGYTF
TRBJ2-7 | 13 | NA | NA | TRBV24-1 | TGTGCCACCAGTGATAGAGACAGCTACGAGCAGTACTTC | CATSDRDSYEQYF
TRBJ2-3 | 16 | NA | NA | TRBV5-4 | TGTGCCAGCAGCTTCCCCGCTAGGAGGGATGAAGATACGCAGTATTTT | CASSFPARRDEDTQYF
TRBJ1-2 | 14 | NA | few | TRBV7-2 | TGTGCCAGCAGCTTAGACGTTTCTGGGAGCGGCTACACCTTC | CASSLDVSGSGYTF
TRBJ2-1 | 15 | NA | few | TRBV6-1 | TGTGCCAGCCCGAGGCCAGGAACCTCCTACAATGAGCAGTTCTTC | CASPRPGTSYNEQFF
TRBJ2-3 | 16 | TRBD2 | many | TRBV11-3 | TGTGCCAGCAGCCGGCGGACTAGCGGGGGAGTGGATACGCAGTATTTT | CASSRRTSGGVDTQYF
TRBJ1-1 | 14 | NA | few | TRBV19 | TGTGCCAGTAGTATAGACGGGTACGGCACTGAAGCTTTCTTT | CASSIDGYGTEAFF
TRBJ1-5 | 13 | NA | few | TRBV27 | TGTGCCAGCCGGACCTCGCCCAATCAGCCCCAGCATTTT | CASRTSPNQPQHF
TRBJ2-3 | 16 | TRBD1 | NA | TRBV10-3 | TGTGCCATCAGCGCCTTCGACAGGGACAGCACAGATACGCAGTATTTT | CAISAFDRDSTDTQYF
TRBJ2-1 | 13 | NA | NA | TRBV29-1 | TGCAGCGTCCTCACTAGACGGGTTGCGGAGCAGTTCTTC | CSVLTRRVAEQFF